Here is one T cell receptor beta chain with its context. These data come from a study of cytomegalovirus exposure and HLA in healthy donors. Study context: A previous analysis identified approximately 120 million unique TCR beta sequences derived from approximately 190 million T cells.

The donors gave bone marrow, and they were healthy. This CDR3 is 15 amino acids long. V gave up 6 bases and J gave up 6 bases; unmatched junction bases: 8. Germline assignment: CDR1 SGHAT and CDR2 FQNNGV. PCR amplification relied on 60 Vbeta primers (plus 13 Jbeta primers). TCRdb keeps only in-frame clones here, not all; method: immunoSEQ multiplex PCR. The sample has about 82,000 clones, over 9% seen once. The chain employs TRBV11-2 and TRBJ2-5, with 12 bases fitting TRBD2. The origin of this receptor is a man aged 55-75 years in good health and CMV-seropositive. The sample comprised PBMCs. In DNA, the CDR3 is TGTGCCAGCAGGCCACTAGCGGGGGGTTTGAAGACCCAGTACTTC. Protein product: CASRPLAGGLKTQYF.